What follows is one T cell receptor beta chain and its context. Its cognate antigen has yet to be identified. One base away there is no much larger clone; base qualities are not given. This sample stems from a study of shared clonotypes between healthy human individuals (dated by TCRdb to 2018 to 2020). A note on the overall study: The cohort included three men and two women between 18 and 49 years of age. For each donor, three plates each were used for CD4 naive and CD4 memory, two plates were used for CD8 naive, and one plate was used for CD8 memory. To estimate repertoire size and how much clonotype sharing occurs between individuals, the study deeply sequenced the blood TCR repertoires of several healthy adults. To increase sequencing depth and limit assay-specific biases, different laboratories used diverse techniques to prepare libraries and sequence TCR repertoires. Each donor's leukapheresis produced roughly between roughly 0.85 and 10 billion PBMCs.

CD8 naive samples were CD45RO-negative cells positively selected for CCR7, giving a CD45RA+CCR7+ population that excluded TemRA cells. Donors were healthy HIV-negative adults with no recently reported acute infections or vaccinations. Every donor was a Caucasian adult residing in Nashville, Tennessee, USA. Blood was collected by leukapheresis, and PBMCs were isolated by Ficoll-Histopaque density gradient centrifugation and then cryopreserved in liquid nitrogen vapor phase. Purity and quantity of every magnetically sorted T cell population were checked by analytical flow cytometry. Genomic DNA was isolated from every sorted fraction and measured by UV absorbance on a Nanodrop 2000c. Per the germline V gene (reference sequence), SEHNR is the CDR1 and FQNEAQ is the CDR2. Trimming costs V 8 bases and J 5 bases, and their ends lie 10 bases apart. The CDR3 covers 11 residues, taking in both the cysteine and the phenylalanine. Only CDR3 DNA remains: 33 bases, in frame from the first base.

The paper as a whole reports these results and caveats: Even with the large sequencing depth, rarefaction of the sorted-subset datasets indicated that sequencing was incomplete. The small number of donors limited the genetic and exposure-history diversity represented. Sampling was restricted to blood, and TCR repertoires in tissues likely differ from the TCR repertoires found in blood. Larger estimated clonotype richness was generally found for naive subsets than for memory subsets. Sharing across several donors was observed for around 4.8% of naive CD4, 3.5% of naive CD8, about 2.5% of memory CD4, and around 0.4% of memory CD8 clonotypes. Pairwise subsampling indicated that sequencing depth was expected to affect the degree of clonotype sharing among donors. Compared with non-shared clonotypes, clonotypes shared by all four sorted-subset donors had higher generation probabilities.

TCR CDR3 regions were amplified from genomic DNA by multiplex PCR using the deep immunoSEQ assay. Extracted genomic DNA from each cell subset was spread evenly across all wells of several immunoSEQ 96-well plates, with each plate serving as a replicate. For sorted subsets, each replicate PCR was loaded with approximately 190 ng genomic DNA, equivalent to 25,000 to 30,000 T cell genomes. Purified libraries were measured with a Qubit 3.0 fluorometer, size-checked on a Bioanalyzer 2100, and measured again with the KAPA Library Quantification kit. Every immunoSEQ 96-well plate was sequenced on a separate single-read 150-cycle Illumina NextSeq 550 flow cell. Concerning the study's data processing: Because the immunoSEQ output included only junctional sequences and no quality scores, the filtering could not be the same as the filtering used for full-length reads. To assign V/J genes and CDR3, sequences were annotated against IMGT germline references using PyIR, a Python wrapper for IgBLAST v1.9. Reads with weak V/J assignments (E-value above 1e-6), missing CDR3, stop codons, out-of-frame junctions, or ambiguous translated residues were removed. V3J clonotypes were defined by identical inferred V gene, J gene, and CDR3 amino acid sequence. The percentage overlap between two repertoires was calculated by dividing the number of shared unique clonotypes by the size of the smaller repertoire. Three approaches were used to assess repertoire richness: RTK rarefaction, the Chao1 estimator, and Recon v2.1 estimates of unobserved clonotypes. OLGA was used to compute generation probabilities for all TCRbeta clonotypes that the gDNA method yielded from a handful of donors. The immuneACCESS repertoire file appears here via TCRdb, limited to in-frame rearrangements. These files lack a portion of the clones; in checked studies, under half of the deficit traces to unresolved V genes, and the cause of the others is not known. The D gene and trimming were derived from the DNA, and the V and J assignments and clone size from that table. For this sample the table gives about 820,000 clones, of which around 92% were detected only once. The ten largest clones take up 20% to 30% of the sample.

The sequenced sample consisted of naive CD8+ T cells sorted from blood. This specimen's cell subset or site label, interpreted: CD45RA+CCR7+. The rearrangement joined TRBV7-9 to TRBJ2-7, with a tentative D gene TRBD2 over 6 matching bases. The TCR was taken from a man aged 25-45 years in good health. The DNA reads as follows: TGTGCCAGCGGCGGGGCGAACGAGCAGTACTTC. This codes for CASGGANEQYF.